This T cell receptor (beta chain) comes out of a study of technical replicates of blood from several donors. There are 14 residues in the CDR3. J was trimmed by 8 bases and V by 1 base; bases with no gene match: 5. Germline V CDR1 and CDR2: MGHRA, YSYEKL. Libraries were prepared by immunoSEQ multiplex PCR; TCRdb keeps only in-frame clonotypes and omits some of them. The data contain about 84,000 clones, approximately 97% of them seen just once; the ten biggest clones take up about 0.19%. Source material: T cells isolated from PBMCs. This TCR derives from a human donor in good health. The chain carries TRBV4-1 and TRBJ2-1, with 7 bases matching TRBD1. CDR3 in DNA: TGCGCCAGCAGCCAAGCCCGACAGGGCGATGAGCAGTTCTTC. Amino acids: CASSQARQGDEQFF.